Sequencing of this TCR beta chain was carried out in a study of shared clonotypes between healthy human individuals. Study in general: Samples came from two female and three male donors aged 18 to 49. Study findings and constraints: Generation probabilities of non-shared clonotypes were lower (relative to those shared by all four donors).

Terminally differentiated effector memory CD45RA+ cells were left out of the naive CD8 fraction, which was CD45RO-negative and positively selected for CCR7. Roughly 200 ng DNA, 25,000 to 35,000 T cell genomes, went into each sorted-subset replicate PCR. Assay used: immunoSEQ multiplex PCR; TCRdb lists only in-frame clones, some missing. The sample contains some 2.1 million clones, 85% to 95% of which appear only once. With regard to this clone: Its target is not known.

Germline V gives CDR1 LNHDA, CDR2 SQIVND (reference sequence). This CDR3 has 15 residues. V was cut by 5 bases and J by 4 bases, with 12 bases left in between. The sequence came from a man aged 18 to 29 in good health. Sequenced: naive CD8+ T cells sorted from blood. The chain has TRBV19 and TRBJ2-6, with D tentatively TRBD2 (6 bases). As DNA, the CDR3 is TGTGCCAGTAGTGGGACTTCGTTCGGGGCCAACGTCCTGACTTTC. Translated, it gives CASSGTSFGANVLTF.